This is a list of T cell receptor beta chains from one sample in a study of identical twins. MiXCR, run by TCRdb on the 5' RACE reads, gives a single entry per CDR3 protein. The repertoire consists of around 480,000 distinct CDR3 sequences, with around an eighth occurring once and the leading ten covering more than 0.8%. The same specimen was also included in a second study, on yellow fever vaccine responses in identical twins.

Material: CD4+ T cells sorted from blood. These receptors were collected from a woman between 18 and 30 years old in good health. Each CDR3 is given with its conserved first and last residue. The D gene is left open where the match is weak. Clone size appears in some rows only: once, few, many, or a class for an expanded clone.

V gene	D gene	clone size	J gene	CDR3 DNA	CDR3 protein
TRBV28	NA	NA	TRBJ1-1	TGTGCCAGCAGTTTTGGGTGGGGGGGAAACACTGAAGCTTTCTTT	CASSFGWGGNTEAFF
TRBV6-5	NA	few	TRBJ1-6	TGTGCCAGCAGTTACGGGGCGAAGCTTTATAATTCACCCCTCCACTTT	CASSYGAKLYNSPLHF
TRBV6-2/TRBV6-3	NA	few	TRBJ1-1	TGTGCCAGCAGCCGAACTGACCGGGCCTTGGCTGAAGCTTTCTTT	CASSRTDRALAEAFF
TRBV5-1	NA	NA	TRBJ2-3	TGCGCCACCCGACTCGGGCCCACAGATACGCAGTATTTT	CATRLGPTDTQYF
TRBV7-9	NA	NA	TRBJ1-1	TGTGCCAGCAGCTTAGAGGCAGGGGATAAAGCTTTCTTT	CASSLEAGDKAFF
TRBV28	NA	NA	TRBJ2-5	TGTGCCAGCAGTTTATCGTGGGGACGTCAAGAGACCCAGTACTTC	CASSLSWGRQETQYF
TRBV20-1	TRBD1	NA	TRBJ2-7	TGCAGTGCTAAAAGGACAGGGGCAAGCACGAGCTCCTACGAGCAGTACTTC	CSAKRTGASTSSYEQYF
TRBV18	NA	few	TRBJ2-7	TGTGCCAGCTCACCACTCGCTGCGGGCTATGGCGAGCAGTACTTC	CASSPLAAGYGEQYF
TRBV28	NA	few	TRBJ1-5	TGTGCCAGCAGCTCGGATCAGCCCCAGCATTTT	CASSSDQPQHF
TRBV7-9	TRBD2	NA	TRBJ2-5	TGTGCCAGCAGCAGAAGCGGGGGGGAGACCCAGTACTTC	CASSRSGGETQYF
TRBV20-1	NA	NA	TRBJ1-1	TGCAGCGCCAGCCGTCGAGGTGAGGCTTTCTTT	CSASRRGEAFF
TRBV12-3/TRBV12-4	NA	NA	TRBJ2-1	TGTGCCAGCAGTGACCCACGGCGGACACTGAACAATGAGCAGTTCTTC	CASSDPRRTLNNEQFF
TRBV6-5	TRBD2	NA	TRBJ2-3	TGTGCCAGCAGTTACTCGAGGGTCGCGGGAGGATTCTATTTT	CASSYSRVAGGFYF
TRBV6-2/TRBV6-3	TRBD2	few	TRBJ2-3	TGTGCCAGCAGTTACTTCGGGACTAGCGGGAGTTTGGATACGCAGTATTTT	CASSYFGTSGSLDTQYF
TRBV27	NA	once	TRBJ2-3	TGTGCCAGCCCCCTTACCCTCAACTTACCTTATACGCAGTATTTT	CASPLTLNLPYTQYF
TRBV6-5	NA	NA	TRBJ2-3	TGTGCCAGCAGTTACAACGAAAGGCCGCGTGATACGCAGTATTTT	CASSYNERPRDTQYF
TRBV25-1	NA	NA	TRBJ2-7	TGTGCCAGCAGTGAATTGGGGAACGGAGGGTACGAGCAGTACTTC	CASSELGNGGYEQYF
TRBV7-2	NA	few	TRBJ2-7	TGTGCCAGCAGCGAGCTAGTGAGCGCGAGTGGCGAGCAGTACTTC	CASSELVSASGEQYF
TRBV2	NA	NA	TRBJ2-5	TGTGCCAGCAGTGCCCAAACAGGGCCCCAAGAGACCCAGTACTTC	CASSAQTGPQETQYF
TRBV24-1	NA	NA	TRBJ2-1	TGTGCCACCAGTGATTTAATAGGGGGTTCCTACAATGAGCAGTTCTTC	CATSDLIGGSYNEQFF
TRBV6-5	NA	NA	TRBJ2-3	TGTGCCAGCAGTTACTGGGAGAGCACAGATACGCAGTATTTT	CASSYWESTDTQYF
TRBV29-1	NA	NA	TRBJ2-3	TGCAGCGTTGGGCTAGCGCGCACAGATACGCAGTATTTT	CSVGLARTDTQYF
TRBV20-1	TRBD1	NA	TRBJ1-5	TGCAGTGCCCCCCGGCAGGGGGAACAGCCCCAGCATTTT	CSAPRQGEQPQHF
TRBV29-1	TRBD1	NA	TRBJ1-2	TGCAGCTCCTGGACAGGGAGGGGCTACACCTTC	CSSWTGRGYTF
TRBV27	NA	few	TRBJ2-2	TGTGCCAGCAGTTTCCAGTTAAACACCGGGGAGCTGTTTTTT	CASSFQLNTGELFF
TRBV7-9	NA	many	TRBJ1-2	TGTGCCAGCAGCTTAGTAGGGGATGGCTACACCTTC	CASSLVGDGYTF
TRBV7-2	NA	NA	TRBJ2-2	TGTGCCAGCAGTAGGAGACAGCTGAGCACCGGGGAGCTGTTTTTT	CASSRRQLSTGELFF
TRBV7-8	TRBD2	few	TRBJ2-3	TGTGCCAGCAGCCGAACTAGCGGGGAATACACAGATACGCAGTATTTT	CASSRTSGEYTDTQYF
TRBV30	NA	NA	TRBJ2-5	TGTGCCTGGAGTGTGGGTCTACGAGGGGAGACCCAGTACTTC	CAWSVGLRGETQYF
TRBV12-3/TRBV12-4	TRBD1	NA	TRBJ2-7	TGTGCCAGCAGTTCGACAGGGAATCGGTACGAGCAGTACTTC	CASSSTGNRYEQYF
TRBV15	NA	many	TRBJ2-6	TGTGCCACCAGCAGAAACAGGGTTGGGGCCAACGTCCTGACTTTC	CATSRNRVGANVLTF
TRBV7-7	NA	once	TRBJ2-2	TGTGCTAGCAGCTTATACTCGGACACCGGGGAGCTGTTTTTT	CASSLYSDTGELFF
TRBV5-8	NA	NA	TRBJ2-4	TGTGCCAGCAGCTTAATAGGGGTTTACTCTCCGTACTTC	CASSLIGVYSPYF
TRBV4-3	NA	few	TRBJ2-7	TGCGCCAGCAGCCAAGAGCCCCTCGACTCCTCCTACGAGCAGTACTTC	CASSQEPLDSSYEQYF
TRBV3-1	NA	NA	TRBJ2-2	TGTGCCAGCAGCGCACAGGGAACCGGGGAGCTGTTTTTT	CASSAQGTGELFF
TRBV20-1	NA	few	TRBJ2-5	TGCAGTGCTGAGAAGGGACTTCGGTACCAAGAGACCCAGTACTTC	CSAEKGLRYQETQYF
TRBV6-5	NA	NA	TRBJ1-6	TGTGCCAGCAGTTACTCTCCGGGAAGGAGCTCCTATAATTCACCCCTCCACTTT	CASSYSPGRSSYNSPLHF
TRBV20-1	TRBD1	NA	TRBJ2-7	TGCAGTGCCCCTAAGACAGGGGGCGCGTACCACGAGCAGTACTTC	CSAPKTGGAYHEQYF
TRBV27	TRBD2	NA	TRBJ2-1	TGTGCCAGCAGTTTCAGAGCGGGAGGGATCTCCTACAATGAGCAGTTCTTC	CASSFRAGGISYNEQFF
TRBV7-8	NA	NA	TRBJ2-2	TGTGCCAGCAGCTTAGTCCCGTCCAGGAACGGGGTCCGTTCCGGGGAGCTGTTTTTT	CASSLVPSRNGVRSGELFF
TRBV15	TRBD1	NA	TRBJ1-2	TGTGCCACCAGCGGCGATGACAGGGGGCGGCGGGGCTACACCTTC	CATSGDDRGRRGYTF
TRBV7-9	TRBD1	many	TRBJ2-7	TGTGCCAGCAGCTTTCCGGCACAGGGGATTCCCGAGCAGTACTTC	CASSFPAQGIPEQYF
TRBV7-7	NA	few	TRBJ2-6	TGTGCTAGCAGCATACAGGCCTCCGGGGCCAACGTCCTGACTTTC	CASSIQASGANVLTF
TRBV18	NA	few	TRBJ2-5	TGTGCCAGCTCACCGGTCAGAGAAGAGACCCAGTACTTC	CASSPVREETQYF
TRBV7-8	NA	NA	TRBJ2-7	TGTGCCAGCAGCGAAATTGACAGGCTCGAGCAGTACTTC	CASSEIDRLEQYF
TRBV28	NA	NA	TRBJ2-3	TGTGCCAGCAGTTTCGGGCGGAGACGCGGTGTGGATACGCAGTATTTT	CASSFGRRRGVDTQYF
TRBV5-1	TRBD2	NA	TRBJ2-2	TGCGCCAGCAGCCTCCGGACTAGCGGGGGGGCCGGGGAGCTGTTTTTT	CASSLRTSGGAGELFF
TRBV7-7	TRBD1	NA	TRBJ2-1	TGTGCTAGCAGCTTATCACAGGGGAGCAGTGAGCAGTTCTTC	CASSLSQGSSEQFF
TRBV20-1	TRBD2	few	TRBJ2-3	TGCAGTGCTAAGGCGCGGGGGACCACAGATACGCAGTATTTT	CSAKARGTTDTQYF
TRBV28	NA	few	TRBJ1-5	TGTGCCAGCAGTATGTCGAGGGGAGATCAGCCCCAGCATTTT	CASSMSRGDQPQHF
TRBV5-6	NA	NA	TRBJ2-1	TGTGCCAGCAGCTTGCAACAGGGATTAATTTACAATGAGCAGTTCTTC	CASSLQQGLIYNEQFF
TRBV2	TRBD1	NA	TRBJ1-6	TGTGCCAGCAGTTACAGGGGGGCGGCCAATTCACCCCTCCACTTT	CASSYRGAANSPLHF
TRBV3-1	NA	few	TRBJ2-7	TGTGCCAGCAGCCCGCCCGGGAGCCTCTCCTACGAGCAGTACTTC	CASSPPGSLSYEQYF
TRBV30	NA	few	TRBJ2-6	TGTGCCTGGAGTTCTGGGGCCAACGTCCTGACTTTC	CAWSSGANVLTF
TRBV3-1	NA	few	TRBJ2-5	TGTGCCAGCAGCCAAGCGTCCAGGGGGGAAAAAGAGACCCAGTACTTC	CASSQASRGEKETQYF
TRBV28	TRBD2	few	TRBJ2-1	TGTGCCAGCAGCGTCATCGGGGGGGAACTTGAGCAGTTCTTC	CASSVIGGELEQFF
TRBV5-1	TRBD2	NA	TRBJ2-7	TGCGCCAGCAGATCGTCTACGGGCGGACTAGCGGGATCCTACGAGCAGTACTTC	CASRSSTGGLAGSYEQYF